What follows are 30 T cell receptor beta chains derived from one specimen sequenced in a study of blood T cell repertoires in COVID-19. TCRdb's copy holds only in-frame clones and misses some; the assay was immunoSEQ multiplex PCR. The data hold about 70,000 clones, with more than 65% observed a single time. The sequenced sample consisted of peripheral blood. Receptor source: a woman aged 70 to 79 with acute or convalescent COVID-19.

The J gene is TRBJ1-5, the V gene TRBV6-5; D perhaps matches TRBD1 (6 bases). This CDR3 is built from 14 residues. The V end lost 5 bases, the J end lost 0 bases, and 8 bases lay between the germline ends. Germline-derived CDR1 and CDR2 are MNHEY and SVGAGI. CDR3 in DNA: TGTGCCAGCAGTACAGGGTCTAGCAATCAGCCCCAGCATTTT. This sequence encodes CASSTGSSNQPQHF.

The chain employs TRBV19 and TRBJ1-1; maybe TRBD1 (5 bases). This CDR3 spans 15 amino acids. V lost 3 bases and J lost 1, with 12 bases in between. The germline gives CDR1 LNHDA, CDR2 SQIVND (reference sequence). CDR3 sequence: CASSIWEGRNTEAFF. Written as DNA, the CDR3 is TGTGCCAGTAGTATCTGGGAGGGGCGGAACACTGAAGCTTTCTTT.

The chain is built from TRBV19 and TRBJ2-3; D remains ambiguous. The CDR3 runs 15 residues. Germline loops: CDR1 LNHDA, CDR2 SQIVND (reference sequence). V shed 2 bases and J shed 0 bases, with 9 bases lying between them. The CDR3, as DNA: TGTGCCAGTAGTATATCGTTAACTAGCACAGATACGCAGTATTTT. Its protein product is CASSISLTSTDTQYF.

CDR3 in amino acids: CASSSSPGQKHNEQFF. CDR3 in DNA: TGTGCCAGCAGCTCCTCTCCGGGACAGAAACACAATGAGCAGTTCTTC. The gene calls are TRBV7-2 and TRBJ2-1; 7 positions agree with TRBD1. With V trimmed by 4 bases and J by 5 bases, 11 bases remained unmatched. CDR3 length equals 16 residues. Germline assignment: CDR1 SGHTA and CDR2 FQGNSA. Filled out from reference TRBV7-2 and TRBJ2-1, the complete variable domain reads GAGVSQSPSNKVTEKGKDVELRCDPISGHTALYWYRQSLGQGLEFLIYFQGNSAPDKSGLPSDRFSAERTGGSVSTLTIQRTQQEDSAVYLCASSSSPGQKHNEQFFGPGTRLTVL.

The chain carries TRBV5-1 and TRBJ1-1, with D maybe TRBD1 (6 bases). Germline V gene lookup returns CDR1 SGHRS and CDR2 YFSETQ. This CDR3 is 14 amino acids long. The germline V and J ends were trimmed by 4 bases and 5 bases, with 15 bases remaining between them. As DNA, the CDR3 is TGCGCCAGCAGCGGGAGCCAGGGGAGAACTGAAGCTTTCTTT. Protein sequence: CASSGSQGRTEAFF.

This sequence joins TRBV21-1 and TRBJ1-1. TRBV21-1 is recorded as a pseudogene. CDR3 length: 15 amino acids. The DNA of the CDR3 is TGTGCCAGCAGCAAAGTGGGAGTTGCGAACACTGAAGCTTTCTTT. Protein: CASSKVGVANTEAFF.

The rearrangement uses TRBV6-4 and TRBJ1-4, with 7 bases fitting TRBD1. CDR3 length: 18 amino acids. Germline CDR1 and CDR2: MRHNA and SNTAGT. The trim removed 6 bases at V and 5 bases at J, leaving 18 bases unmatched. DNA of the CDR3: TGTGCCAGCAGCCAGACTTACAGGGGTCCCCGCCTCAATGAAAAACTGTTTTTT. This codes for CASSQTYRGPRLNEKLFF.

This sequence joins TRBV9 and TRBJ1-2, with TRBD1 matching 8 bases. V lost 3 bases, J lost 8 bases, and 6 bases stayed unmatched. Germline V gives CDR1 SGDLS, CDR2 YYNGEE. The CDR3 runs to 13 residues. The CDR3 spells CASSARGRAGYTF. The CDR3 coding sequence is TGTGCCAGCAGCGCCAGGGGGCGGGCCGGCTACACCTTC.

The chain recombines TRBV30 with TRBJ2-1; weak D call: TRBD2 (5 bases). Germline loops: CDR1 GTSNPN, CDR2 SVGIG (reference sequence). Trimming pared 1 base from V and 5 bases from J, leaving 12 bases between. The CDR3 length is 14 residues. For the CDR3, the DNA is TGTGCCTGGAGTGGGCGGGTCGGGAACAATGAGCAGTTCTTC. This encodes CAWSGRVGNNEQFF. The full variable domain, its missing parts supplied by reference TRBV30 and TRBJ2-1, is SQTIHQWPATLVQPVGSPLSLECTVEGTSNPNLYWYRQAAGRGLQLLFYSVGIGQISSEVPQNLSASRPQDRQFILSSKKLLLSDSGFYLCAWSGRVGNNEQFFGPGTRLTVL.

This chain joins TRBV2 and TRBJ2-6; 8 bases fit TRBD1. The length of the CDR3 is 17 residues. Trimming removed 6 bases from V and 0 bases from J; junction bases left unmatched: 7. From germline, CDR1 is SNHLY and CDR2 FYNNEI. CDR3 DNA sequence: TGTGCCAGCAGCGTTCAGGGGGCCAGCTCTGGGGCCAACGTCCTGACTTTC. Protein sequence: CASSVQGASSGANVLTF.

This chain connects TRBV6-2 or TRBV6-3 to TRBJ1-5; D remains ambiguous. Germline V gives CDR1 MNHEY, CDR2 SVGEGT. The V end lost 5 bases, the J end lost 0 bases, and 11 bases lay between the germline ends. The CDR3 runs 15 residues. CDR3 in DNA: TGTGCCAGCAGTATAGATCGGGGTAGCAATCAGCCCCAGCATTTT. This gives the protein CASSIDRGSNQPQHF.

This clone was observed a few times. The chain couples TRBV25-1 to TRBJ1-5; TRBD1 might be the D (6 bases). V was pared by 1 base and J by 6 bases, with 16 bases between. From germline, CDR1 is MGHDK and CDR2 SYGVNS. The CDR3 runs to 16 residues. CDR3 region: CASSEWGRGFVQPQHF. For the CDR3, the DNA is TGTGCCAGCAGTGAATGGGGCAGGGGTTTTGTTCAGCCCCAGCATTTT.

The CDR3 protein is CASTAGWNQPQHF. The CDR3 DNA sequence: TGTGCCAGTACCGCAGGGTGGAATCAGCCCCAGCATTTT. The V call is TRBV19, the J call TRBJ1-5; D perhaps matches TRBD1 (5 bases). CDR3 size: 13 residues. Per germline, CDR1 LNHDA and CDR2 SQIVND (reference sequence). V was clipped by 7 bases and J by 4 bases, with 11 bases between them. The full variable domain, completed using reference TRBV19 and TRBJ1-5, is DGGITQSPKYLFRKEGQNVTLSCEQNLNHDAMYWYRQDPGQGLRLIYYSQIVNDFQKGDIAEGYSVSREKKESFPLTVTSAQKNPTAFYLCASTAGWNQPQHFGDGTRLSIL.

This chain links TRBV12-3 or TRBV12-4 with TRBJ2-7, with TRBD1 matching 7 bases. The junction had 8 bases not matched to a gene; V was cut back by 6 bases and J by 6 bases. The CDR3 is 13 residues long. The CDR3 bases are TGTGCCAGCAGCGGAGTACAGGGGAGCGAGCAGTACTTC. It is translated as CASSGVQGSEQYF.

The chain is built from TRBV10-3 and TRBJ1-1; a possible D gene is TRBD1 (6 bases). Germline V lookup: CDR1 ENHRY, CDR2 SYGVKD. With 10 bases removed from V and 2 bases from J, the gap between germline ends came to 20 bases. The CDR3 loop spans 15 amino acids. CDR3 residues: CATKAAGEKNTEAFF. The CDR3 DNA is TGTGCCACCAAGGCGGCAGGGGAGAAAAACACTGAAGCTTTCTTT.

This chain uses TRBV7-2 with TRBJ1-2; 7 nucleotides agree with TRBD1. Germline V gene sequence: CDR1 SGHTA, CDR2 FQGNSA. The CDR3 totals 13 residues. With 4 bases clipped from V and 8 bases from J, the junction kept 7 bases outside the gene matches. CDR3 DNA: TGTGCCAGCAGCTCGAGGACAGGTGGCGGCTACACCTTC. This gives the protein CASSSRTGGGYTF.

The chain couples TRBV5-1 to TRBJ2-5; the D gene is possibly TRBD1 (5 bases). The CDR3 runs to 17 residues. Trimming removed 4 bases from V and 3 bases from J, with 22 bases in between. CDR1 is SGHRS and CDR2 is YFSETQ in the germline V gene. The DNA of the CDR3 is TGCGCCAGCAGCGCCAGCAGCTTAGGGTCAGGGAAAGAGACCCAGTACTTC. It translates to CASSASSLGSGKETQYF.

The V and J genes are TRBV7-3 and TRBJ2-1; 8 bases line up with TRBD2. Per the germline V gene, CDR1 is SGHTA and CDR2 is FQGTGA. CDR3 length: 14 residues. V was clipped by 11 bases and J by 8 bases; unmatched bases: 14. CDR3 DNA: TGTGCCGCCCGGCGGCAAGCGGGAGTGCATGAGCAGTTCTTC. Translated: CAARRQAGVHEQFF.

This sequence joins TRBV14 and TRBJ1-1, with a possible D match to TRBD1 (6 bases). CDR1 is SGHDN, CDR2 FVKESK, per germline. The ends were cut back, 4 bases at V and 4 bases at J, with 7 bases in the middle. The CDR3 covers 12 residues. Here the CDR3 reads CASSRGGTEAFF. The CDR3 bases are TGTGCCAGCAGCCGAGGGGGCACTGAAGCTTTCTTT.

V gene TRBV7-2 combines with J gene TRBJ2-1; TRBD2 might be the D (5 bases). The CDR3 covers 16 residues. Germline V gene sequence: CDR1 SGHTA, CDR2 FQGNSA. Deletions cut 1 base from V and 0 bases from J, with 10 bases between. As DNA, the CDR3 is TGTGCCAGCAGCTTAGATCCGGGAAGCTCCTACAATGAGCAGTTCTTC. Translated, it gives CASSLDPGSSYNEQFF.

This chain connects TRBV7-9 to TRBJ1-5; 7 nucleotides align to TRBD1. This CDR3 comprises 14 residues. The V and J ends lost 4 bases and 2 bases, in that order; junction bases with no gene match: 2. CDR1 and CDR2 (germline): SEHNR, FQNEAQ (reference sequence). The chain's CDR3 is CASSSDRGNQPQHF. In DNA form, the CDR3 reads TGTGCCAGCAGCTCTGACAGGGGCAATCAGCCCCAGCATTTT.

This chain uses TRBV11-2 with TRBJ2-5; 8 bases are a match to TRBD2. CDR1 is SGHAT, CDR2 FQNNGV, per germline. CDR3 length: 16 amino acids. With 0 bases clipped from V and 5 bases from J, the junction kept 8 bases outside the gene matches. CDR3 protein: CASSLDRAGGMETQYF. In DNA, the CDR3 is TGTGCCAGCAGCTTAGATCGGGCGGGAGGTATGGAGACCCAGTACTTC.

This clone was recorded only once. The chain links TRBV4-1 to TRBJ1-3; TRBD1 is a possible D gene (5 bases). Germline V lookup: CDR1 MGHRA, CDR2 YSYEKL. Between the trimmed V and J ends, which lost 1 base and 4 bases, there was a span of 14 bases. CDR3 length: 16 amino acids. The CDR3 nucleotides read TGCGCCAGCAGCCAAGGCCTGGGCACAGGAGGAAACACCATATATTTT. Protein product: CASSQGLGTGGNTIYF.

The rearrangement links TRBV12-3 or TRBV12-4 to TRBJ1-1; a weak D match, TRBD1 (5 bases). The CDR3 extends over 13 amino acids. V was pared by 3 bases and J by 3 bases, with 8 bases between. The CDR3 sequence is CASSFTRDTEAFF. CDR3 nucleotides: TGTGCCAGCAGTTTCACCAGGGACACTGAAGCTTTCTTT.

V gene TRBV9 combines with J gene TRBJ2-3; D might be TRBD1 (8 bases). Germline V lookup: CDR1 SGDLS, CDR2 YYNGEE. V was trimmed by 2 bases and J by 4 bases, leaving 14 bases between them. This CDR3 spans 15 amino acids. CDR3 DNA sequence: TGTGCCAGCAGCGTTGTAACAGGGGGGGCAGATACGCAGTATTTT. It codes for CASSVVTGGADTQYF.

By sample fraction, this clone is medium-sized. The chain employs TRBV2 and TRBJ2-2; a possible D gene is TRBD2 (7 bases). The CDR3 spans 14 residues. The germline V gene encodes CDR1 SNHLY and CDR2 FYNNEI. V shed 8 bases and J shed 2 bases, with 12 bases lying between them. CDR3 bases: TGTGCCAGCGGGGCGGGGGCAAACACCGGGGAGCTGTTTTTT. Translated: CASGAGANTGELFF.

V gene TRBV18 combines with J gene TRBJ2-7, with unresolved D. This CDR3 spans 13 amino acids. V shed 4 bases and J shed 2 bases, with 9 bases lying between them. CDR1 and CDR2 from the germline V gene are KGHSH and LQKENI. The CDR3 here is CASSQQETYEQYF. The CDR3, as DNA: TGTGCCAGCTCACAGCAAGAAACCTACGAGCAGTACTTC.

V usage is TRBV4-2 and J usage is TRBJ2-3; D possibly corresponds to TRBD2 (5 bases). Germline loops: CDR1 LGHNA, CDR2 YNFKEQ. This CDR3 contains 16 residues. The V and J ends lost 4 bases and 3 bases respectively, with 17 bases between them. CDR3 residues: CASSRGGSAETDTQYF. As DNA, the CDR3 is TGTGCCAGCAGCCGGGGTGGTAGCGCAGAAACAGATACGCAGTATTTT.

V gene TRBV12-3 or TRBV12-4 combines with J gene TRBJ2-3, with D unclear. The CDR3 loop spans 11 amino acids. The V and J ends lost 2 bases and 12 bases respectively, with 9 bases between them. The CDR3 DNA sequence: TGTGCCAGCAGTTTAAGCCTCCTCCAGTATTTT. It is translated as CASSLSLLQYF.

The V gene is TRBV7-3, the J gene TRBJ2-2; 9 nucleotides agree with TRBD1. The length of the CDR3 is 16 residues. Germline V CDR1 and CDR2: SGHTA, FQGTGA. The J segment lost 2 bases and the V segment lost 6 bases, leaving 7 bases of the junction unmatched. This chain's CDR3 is CASSPTGGANTGELFF. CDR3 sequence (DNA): TGTGCCAGCAGTCCGACAGGGGGGGCAAACACCGGGGAGCTGTTTTTT. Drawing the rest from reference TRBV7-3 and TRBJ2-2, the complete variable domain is GAGVSQTPSNKVTEKGKYVELRCDPISGHTALYWYRQSLGQGPEFLIYFQGTGAADDSGLPNDRFFAVRPEGSVSTLKIQRTERGDSAVYLCASSPTGGANTGELFFGEGSRLTVL.